This paragraph reports one TCR beta chain. The antigen is unknown. These data come from a study of blood T cells in healthy people across ages. Germline CDR1 LGHNA, CDR2 YSLEER. CDR3 length equals 16 residues. V was shortened by 2 bases and J by 7 bases, with 17 bases between the two germline ends. Whole-study findings and limits: Researchers report that TCR beta diversity correlated strongly with naive T cell percentage. Across the age range, TCR beta diversity per million T cells fell in a roughly linear way.

All donors came from Russia, were Caucasian and healthy, and spanned ages about 6 to 100. PBMCs were isolated at a quantity of at least 6.5 million per sample. A sample-barcoded 5' primer and a J-beta primer mix were used in a second PCR of roughly 7 to 11 cycles. TCRdb redid the calling of the 5' RACE reads with MiXCR, one entry per CDR3 protein. The sample has about 1.8 million distinct CDR3 sequences; roughly 50% are singletons. The chain employs TRBV4-3 and TRBJ1-4; D possibly corresponds to TRBD1 (5 bases). This TCR was sampled from a woman in her thirties or forties in good health. The sample consisted of blood. The CDR3 region is CASSQSSSHGGEKLFF. The CDR3, as DNA: TGCGCCAGCAGCCAAAGTTCTTCCCACGGGGGTGAAAAACTGTTTTTT.